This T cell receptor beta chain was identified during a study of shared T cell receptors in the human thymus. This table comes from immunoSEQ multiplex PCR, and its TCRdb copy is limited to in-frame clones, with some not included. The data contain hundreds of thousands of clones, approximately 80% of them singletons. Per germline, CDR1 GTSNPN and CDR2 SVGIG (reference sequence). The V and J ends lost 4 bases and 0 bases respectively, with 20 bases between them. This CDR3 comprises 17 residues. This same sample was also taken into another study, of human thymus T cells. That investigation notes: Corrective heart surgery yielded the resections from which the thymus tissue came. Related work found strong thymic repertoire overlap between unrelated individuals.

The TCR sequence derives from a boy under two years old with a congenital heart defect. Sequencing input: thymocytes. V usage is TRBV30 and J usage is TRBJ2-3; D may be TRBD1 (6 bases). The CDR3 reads CAWILPPTGTSTDTQYF. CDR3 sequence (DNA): TGTGCCTGGATCCTCCCCCCCACAGGGACCAGCACAGATACGCAGTATTTT. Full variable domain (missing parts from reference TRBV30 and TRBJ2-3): SQTIHQWPATLVQPVGSPLSLECTVEGTSNPNLYWYRQAAGRGLQLLFYSVGIGQISSEVPQNLSASRPQDRQFILSSKKLLLSDSGFYLCAWILPPTGTSTDTQYFGPGTRLTVL.